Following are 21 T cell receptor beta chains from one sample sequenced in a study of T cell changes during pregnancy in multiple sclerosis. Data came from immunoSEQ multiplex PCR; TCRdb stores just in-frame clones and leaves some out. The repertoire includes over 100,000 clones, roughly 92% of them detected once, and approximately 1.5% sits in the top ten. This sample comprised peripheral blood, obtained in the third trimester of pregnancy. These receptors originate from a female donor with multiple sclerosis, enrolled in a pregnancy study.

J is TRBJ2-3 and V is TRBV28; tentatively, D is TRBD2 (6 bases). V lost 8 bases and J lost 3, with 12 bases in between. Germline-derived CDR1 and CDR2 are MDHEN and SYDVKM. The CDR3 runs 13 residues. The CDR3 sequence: CASGGGRTDTQYF. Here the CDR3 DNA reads TGTGCCAGCGGAGGAGGGAGAACAGATACGCAGTATTTT.

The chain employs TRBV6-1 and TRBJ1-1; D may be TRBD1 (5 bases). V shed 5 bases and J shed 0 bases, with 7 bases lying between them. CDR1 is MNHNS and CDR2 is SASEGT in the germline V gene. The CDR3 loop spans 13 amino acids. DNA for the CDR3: TGTGCCAGCAGTACGACAGTGAACACTGAAGCTTTCTTT. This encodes CASSTTVNTEAFF.

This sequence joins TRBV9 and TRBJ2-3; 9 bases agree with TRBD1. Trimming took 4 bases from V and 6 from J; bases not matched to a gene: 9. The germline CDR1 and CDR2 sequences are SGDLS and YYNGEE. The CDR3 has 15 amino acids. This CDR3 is CASSRDRGNSDTQYF. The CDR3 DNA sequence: TGTGCCAGCAGCAGAGACAGGGGGAACTCGGATACGCAGTATTTT.

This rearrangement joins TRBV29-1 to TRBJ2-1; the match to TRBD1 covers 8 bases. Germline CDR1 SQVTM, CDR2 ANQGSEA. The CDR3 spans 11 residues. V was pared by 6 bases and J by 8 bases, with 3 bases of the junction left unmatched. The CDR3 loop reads CSVGTGDEQFF. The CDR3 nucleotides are TGCAGCGTGGGGACAGGTGATGAGCAGTTCTTC.

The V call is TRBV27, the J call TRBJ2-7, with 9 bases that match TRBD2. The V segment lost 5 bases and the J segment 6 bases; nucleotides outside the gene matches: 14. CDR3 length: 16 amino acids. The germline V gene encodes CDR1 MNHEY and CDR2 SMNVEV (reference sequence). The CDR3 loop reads CASSTPFAGGGSEQYF. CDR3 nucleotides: TGTGCCAGCAGTACCCCCTTTGCGGGAGGGGGATCCGAGCAGTACTTC.

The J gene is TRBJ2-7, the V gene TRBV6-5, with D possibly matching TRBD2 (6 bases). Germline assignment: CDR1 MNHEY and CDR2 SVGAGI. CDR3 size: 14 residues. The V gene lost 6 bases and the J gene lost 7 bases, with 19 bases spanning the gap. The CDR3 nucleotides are TGTGCCAGCAGCCCGAACCGGTCCCGGGGGGAGCAGTACTTC. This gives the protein CASSPNRSRGEQYF.

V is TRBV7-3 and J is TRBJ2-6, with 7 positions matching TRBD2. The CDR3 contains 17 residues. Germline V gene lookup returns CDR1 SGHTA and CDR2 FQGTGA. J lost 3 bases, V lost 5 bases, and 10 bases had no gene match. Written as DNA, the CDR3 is TGTGCCAGCAGCCCCCAAAGCGGGGTTAGTGGGGCCAACGTCCTGACTTTC. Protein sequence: CASSPQSGVSGANVLTF.

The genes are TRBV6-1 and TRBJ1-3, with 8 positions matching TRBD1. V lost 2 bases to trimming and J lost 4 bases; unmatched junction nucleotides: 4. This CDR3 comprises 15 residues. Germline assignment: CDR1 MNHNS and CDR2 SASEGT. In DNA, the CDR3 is TGTGCCAGCAGTGAACAGGGGGCGTACGGAAACACCATATATTTT. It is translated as CASSEQGAYGNTIYF.

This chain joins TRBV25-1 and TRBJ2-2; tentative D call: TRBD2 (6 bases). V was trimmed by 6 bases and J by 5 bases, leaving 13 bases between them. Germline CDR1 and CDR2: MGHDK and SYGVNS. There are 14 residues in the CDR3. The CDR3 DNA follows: TGTGCCAGCAGGAAGGGTGGGGGGACCGGGGAGCTGTTTTTT. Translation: CASRKGGGTGELFF.

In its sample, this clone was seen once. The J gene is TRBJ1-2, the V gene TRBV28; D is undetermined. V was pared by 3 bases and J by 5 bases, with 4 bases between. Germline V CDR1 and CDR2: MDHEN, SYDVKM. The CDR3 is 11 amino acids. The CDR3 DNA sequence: TGTGCCAGCAGTTTCGGGTATGGCTACACCTTC. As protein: CASSFGYGYTF.

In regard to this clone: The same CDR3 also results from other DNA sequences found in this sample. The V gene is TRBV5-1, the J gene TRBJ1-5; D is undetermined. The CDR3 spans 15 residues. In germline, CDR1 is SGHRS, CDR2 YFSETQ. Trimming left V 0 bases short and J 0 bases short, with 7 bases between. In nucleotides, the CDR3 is TGCGCCAGCAGCTTGGACGGTAATAGCAATCAGCCCCAGCATTTT. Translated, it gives CASSLDGNSNQPQHF.

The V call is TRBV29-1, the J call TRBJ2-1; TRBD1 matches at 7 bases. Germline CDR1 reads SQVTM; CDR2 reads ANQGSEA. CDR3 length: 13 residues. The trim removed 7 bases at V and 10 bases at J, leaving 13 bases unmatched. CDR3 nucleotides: TGCAGCGCCGAGGACAGGAAAGGGATCGAGCAGTTCTTC. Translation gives CSAEDRKGIEQFF.

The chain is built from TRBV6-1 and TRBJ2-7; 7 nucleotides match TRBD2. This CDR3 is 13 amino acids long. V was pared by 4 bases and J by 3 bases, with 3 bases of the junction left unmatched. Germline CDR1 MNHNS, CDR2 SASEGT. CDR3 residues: CASSASGYYEQYF. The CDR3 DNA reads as TGTGCCAGCAGTGCTAGCGGTTACTACGAGCAGTACTTC.

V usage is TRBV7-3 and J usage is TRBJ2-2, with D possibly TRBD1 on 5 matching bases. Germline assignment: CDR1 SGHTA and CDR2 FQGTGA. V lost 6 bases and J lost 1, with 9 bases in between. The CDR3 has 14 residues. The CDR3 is CASRSGRNTGELFF. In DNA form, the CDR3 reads TGTGCCAGCAGGTCAGGGCGGAACACCGGGGAGCTGTTTTTT.

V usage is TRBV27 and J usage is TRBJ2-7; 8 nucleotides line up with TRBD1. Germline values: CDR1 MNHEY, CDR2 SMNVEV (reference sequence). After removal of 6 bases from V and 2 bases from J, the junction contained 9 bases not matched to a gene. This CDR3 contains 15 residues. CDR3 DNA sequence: TGTGCCAGCAGCCCCGGGACAGGTACGACCTACGAGCAGTACTTC. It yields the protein CASSPGTGTTYEQYF.

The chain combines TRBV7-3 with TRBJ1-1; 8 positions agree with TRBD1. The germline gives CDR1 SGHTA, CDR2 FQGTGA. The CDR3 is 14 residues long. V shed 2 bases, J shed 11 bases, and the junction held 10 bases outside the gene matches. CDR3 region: CASSLHVSGGAAFF. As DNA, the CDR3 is TGTGCCAGCAGCTTACACGTGTCAGGGGGCGCGGCTTTCTTT. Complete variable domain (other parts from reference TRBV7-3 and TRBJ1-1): GAGVSQTPSNKVTEKGKYVELRCDPISGHTALYWYRQSLGQGPEFLIYFQGTGAADDSGLPNDRFFAVRPEGSVSTLKIQRTERGDSAVYLCASSLHVSGGAAFFGQGTRLTVV.

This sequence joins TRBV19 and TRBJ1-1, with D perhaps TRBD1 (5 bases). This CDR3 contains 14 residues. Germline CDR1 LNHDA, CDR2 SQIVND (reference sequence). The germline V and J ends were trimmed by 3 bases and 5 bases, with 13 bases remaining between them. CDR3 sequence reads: CASSIVVGGTEAFF. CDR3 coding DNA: TGTGCCAGTAGTATTGTCGTCGGGGGGACTGAAGCTTTCTTT.

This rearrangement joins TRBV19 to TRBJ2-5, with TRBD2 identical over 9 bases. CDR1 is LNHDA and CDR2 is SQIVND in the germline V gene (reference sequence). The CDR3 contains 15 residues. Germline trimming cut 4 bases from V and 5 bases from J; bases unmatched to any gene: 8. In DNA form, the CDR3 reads TGTGCCAGTAGTACCGGCGGGGGGGAGGCGGAGACCCAGTACTTC. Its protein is CASSTGGGEAETQYF.

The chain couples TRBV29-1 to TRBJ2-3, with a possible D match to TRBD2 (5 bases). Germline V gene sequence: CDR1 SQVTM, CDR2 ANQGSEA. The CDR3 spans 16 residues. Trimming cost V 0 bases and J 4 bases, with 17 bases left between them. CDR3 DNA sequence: TGCAGCGTTGAAGATCGAGAGGGCCCCTTGGCAGATACGCAGTATTTT. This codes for CSVEDREGPLADTQYF.

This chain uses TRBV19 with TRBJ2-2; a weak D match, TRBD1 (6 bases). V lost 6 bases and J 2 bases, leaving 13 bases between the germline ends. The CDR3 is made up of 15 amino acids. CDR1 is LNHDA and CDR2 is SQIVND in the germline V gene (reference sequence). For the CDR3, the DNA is TGTGCCAGTAGGGGGGCAGGGTACAACACCGGGGAGCTGTTTTTT. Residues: CASRGAGYNTGELFF.

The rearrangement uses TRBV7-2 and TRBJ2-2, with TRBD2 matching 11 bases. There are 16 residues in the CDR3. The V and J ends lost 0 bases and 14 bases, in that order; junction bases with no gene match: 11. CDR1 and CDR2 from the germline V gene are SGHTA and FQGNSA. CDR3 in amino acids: CASSLARASGRFYLFF. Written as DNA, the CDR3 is TGTGCCAGCAGCTTAGCGCGGGCTAGCGGGAGGTTTTATCTGTTTTTT.